The 7 T cell receptor beta chains presented below share a single source sample, sequenced in a study of beta chain features in type 1 diabetes. The isolated RNA, all of it, was reverse transcribed, so expressed TCRB transcripts were what got sequenced. Method: immunoSEQ multiplex PCR; TCRdb's copy keeps in-frame clones and lacks some. Here the sample spans under 950,000 clones, roughly 16% being singletons. The material sequenced was naive CD4+ T cells from blood. These receptors were taken from a woman between 18 and 30 years old in good health.

This clone was seen a handful of times. The rearrangement joins TRBV6-5 to TRBJ2-7, with D possibly called TRBD1 or TRBD2 (5 bases each). Trimming shortened V by 5 bases and J by 2 bases, and 16 bases separated the two germline ends. Germline assignment: CDR1 MNHEY and CDR2 SVGAGI. This CDR3 region has 15 residues. CDR3 protein: CASSLRDGGTYEQYF. The CDR3 DNA reads TGTGCCAGCAGTCTCCGGGACGGAGGAACCTACGAGCAGTACTTC.

This clone has more than one count but fewer than ten. The chain uses TRBV5-6 and TRBJ2-1; D gene ambiguous. The CDR3 has 13 residues. Germline V CDR1 and CDR2: SGHDT, YYEEEE. Trimming removed 2 bases from V and 3 bases from J, with 6 bases in between. The CDR3 region is CASSFGDYNEQFF. The CDR3 DNA follows: TGTGCCAGCAGCTTTGGGGACTACAATGAGCAGTTCTTC.

The chain has TRBV15 and TRBJ2-7; 7 positions match TRBD1. V shed 1 base and J 0 bases; nucleotides not matched to a gene: 9. The germline V gene encodes CDR1 LNHNV and CDR2 YYDKDF (reference sequence). The CDR3 has 17 residues. Written as DNA, the CDR3 is TGTGCCACCAGCAGAGGGACGGGAACAGGGGCCTCCTACGAGCAGTACTTC. Translation gives CATSRGTGTGASYEQYF.

This clone occurred a few times. This sequence joins TRBV7-9 and TRBJ2-7; 7 nucleotides align to TRBD2. This CDR3 contains 16 residues. V lost 4 bases to trimming and J lost 3 bases; unmatched junction nucleotides: 12. From germline, CDR1 is SEHNR and CDR2 FQNEAQ (reference sequence). CDR3: CASSYQALAGFYEQYF. The DNA of the CDR3 is TGTGCCAGCAGCTACCAGGCTTTAGCGGGCTTCTACGAGCAGTACTTC.

This clone was counted only a few times. V usage is TRBV27 and J usage is TRBJ1-3, with unresolved D. The CDR3 sequence is 17 residues long. Germline V gene lookup returns CDR1 MNHEY and CDR2 SMNVEV (reference sequence). Trimming shortened V by 6 bases and J by 0 bases, and 18 bases separated the two germline ends. The CDR3 here is CASSPFGGQISGNTIYF. The CDR3 DNA is TGTGCCAGCAGCCCCTTCGGCGGGCAAATCTCTGGAAACACCATATATTTT.

Concerning this clone: In the same sample, other DNA sequences code for this CDR3. The chain recombines TRBV5-1 with TRBJ2-1; D remains unclear. The CDR3 loop spans 13 amino acids. Per the germline V gene, CDR1 is SGHRS and CDR2 is YFSETQ. V was shortened by 0 bases and J by 4 bases, with 5 bases between the two germline ends. The CDR3 sequence: CASSLDRYNEQFF. CDR3 sequence (DNA): TGCGCCAGCAGCTTGGACAGATACAATGAGCAGTTCTTC. The whole variable domain, filled in from reference TRBV5-1 and TRBJ2-1, reads KAGVTQTPRYLIKTRGQQVTLSCSPISGHRSVSWYQQTPGQGLQFLFEYFSETQRNKGNFPGRFSGRQFSNSRSEMNVSTLELGDSALYLCASSLDRYNEQFFGPGTRLTVL.

This chain uses TRBV5-1 with TRBJ1-4; 8 nucleotides align to TRBD1. J lost 4 bases, V lost 0 bases, and 11 bases had no gene match. The CDR3 loop spans 18 amino acids. In germline, CDR1 is SGHRS, CDR2 YFSETQ. CDR3 sequence (DNA): TGCGCCAGCAGCTTGGCCTTGCAGGGGGCAGGGGTTAATGAAAAACTGTTTTTT. It is translated as CASSLALQGAGVNEKLFF.